Here is one TCR beta chain with its context. Its specificity is unknown. TCRdb re-called the 5' RACE reads with MiXCR, one entry per CDR3 protein. The table lists some 550,000 distinct CDR3 sequences, over 15% of them singletons. This sample is part of a study of T cells after yellow fever vaccination. Study conclusions and caveats: FACS-sorted repertoires could harbor abundant contaminating bulk-population clonotypes.

Germline CDR1 and CDR2: SGHTA and FQGTGA. The CDR3 totals 15 residues. Unmatched junction bases numbered 9, after V lost 3 bases and J lost 4 bases. Here the sequenced sample was PBMCs, taken 15 days after the yellow fever booster vaccination. The chain recombines TRBV7-3 with TRBJ2-7; 7 nucleotides line up with TRBD1. The clonotype comes from a man aged 30 to 45 who received the YFV17D yellow fever vaccine. The chain's CDR3 is CASSFLRDRIYEQYF. CDR3 coding DNA: TGTGCCAGCAGCTTTCTTCGGGACAGAATATACGAGCAGTACTTC.